The 4 T cell receptor beta chains below were found in one sample sequenced in a study of beta chain features in type 1 diabetes (dated 2018 in TCRdb). The library was made by the immunoSEQ multiplex PCR assay. All of the isolated RNA was reverse transcribed with the High Capacity cDNA Reverse Transcription Kit, so expressed TCRB transcripts were sequenced. The clones in this table, taken by TCRdb from immuneACCESS, are in-frame only. Not every clone is retained; where verified, under half of the shortfall comes from an unresolved V gene, and the cause of the rest is unknown. In this sample the table shows roughly 700,000 clones, roughly 13% of which occur a single time. Around 0.022% of the sample lies in the top ten. Their specific antigens are unknown. The full study reports these points: In all four CD4+ subsets, TCRB CDR3 length was moderately but significantly shorter in type 1 diabetes patients.

Sequencing used naive CD4+ T cells from blood. In light of the paper, this sample's cell subset or site label describes: true naive CD4+ T cells. The origin of the receptors is a man younger than 35 with type 1 diabetes.

The chain links TRBV5-1 to TRBJ2-1, with 7 positions matching TRBD1. CDR1 is SGHRS and CDR2 is YFSETQ in the germline V gene. V was pared by 1 base and J by 4 bases, with 8 bases of the junction left unmatched. The CDR3 contains 16 residues. The CDR3 loop reads CASSLFPGTDYNEQFF. CDR3 bases: TGCGCCAGCAGCTTGTTTCCGGGGACAGATTACAATGAGCAGTTCTTC.

This clone showed up just a few times. This rearrangement joins TRBV6-6 to TRBJ2-3, with D hard to call. The length of the CDR3 is 14 residues. V was shortened by 5 bases and J by 5 bases, with 14 bases between the two germline ends. The germline CDR1 and CDR2 sequences are MNHNY and SVGAGI (reference sequence). CDR3 nucleotide sequence: TGTGCCAGCAGTGTACTCGGCGCAGAAGATACGCAGTATTTT. Translated: CASSVLGAEDTQYF.

This clone was detected a few times. Other nucleotide sequences from this sample produce the same CDR3. This chain uses TRBV2 with TRBJ1-3; D unresolved. There are 13 residues in the CDR3. In germline, CDR1 is SNHLY, CDR2 FYNNEI. V was cut by 6 bases and J by 1 base, with 7 bases left in between. The CDR3 sequence is CASRQTSGNTIYF. CDR3 nucleotides: TGTGCCAGCAGACAGACTTCTGGAAACACCATATATTTT.

This clone was seen more than once but under ten times. The chain is built from TRBV29-1 and TRBJ2-1, with 7 bases that match TRBD1. The CDR3 contains 13 residues. CDR1 and CDR2 from the germline V gene are SQVTM and ANQGSEA. V shed 3 bases, J shed 7 bases, and the junction held 6 bases outside the gene matches. The CDR3 DNA reads TGCAGCGTTGAGCGACAGGGTCGGAATGAGCAGTTCTTC. Amino acid sequence: CSVERQGRNEQFF.